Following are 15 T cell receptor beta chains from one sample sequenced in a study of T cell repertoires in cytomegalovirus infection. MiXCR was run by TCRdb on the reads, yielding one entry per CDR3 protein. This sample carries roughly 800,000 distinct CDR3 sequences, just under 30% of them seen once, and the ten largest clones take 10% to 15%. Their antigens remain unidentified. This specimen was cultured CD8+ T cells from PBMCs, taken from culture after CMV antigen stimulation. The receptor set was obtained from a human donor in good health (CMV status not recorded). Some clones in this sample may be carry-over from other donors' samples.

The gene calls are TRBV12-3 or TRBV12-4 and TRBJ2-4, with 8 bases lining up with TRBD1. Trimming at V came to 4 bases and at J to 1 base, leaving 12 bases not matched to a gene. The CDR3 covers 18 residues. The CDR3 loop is CASSSSSLTGVAKNIQYF. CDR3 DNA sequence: TGTGCCAGCAGTTCCTCATCCCTGACAGGGGTTGCCAAAAACATTCAGTACTTC.

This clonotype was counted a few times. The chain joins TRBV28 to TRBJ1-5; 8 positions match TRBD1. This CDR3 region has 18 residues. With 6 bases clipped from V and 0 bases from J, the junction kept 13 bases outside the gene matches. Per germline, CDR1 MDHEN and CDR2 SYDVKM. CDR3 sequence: CASRATGGYIYSNQPQHF. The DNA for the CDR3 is TGTGCCAGCAGGGCTACAGGGGGGTATATTTATAGCAATCAGCCCCAGCATTTT.

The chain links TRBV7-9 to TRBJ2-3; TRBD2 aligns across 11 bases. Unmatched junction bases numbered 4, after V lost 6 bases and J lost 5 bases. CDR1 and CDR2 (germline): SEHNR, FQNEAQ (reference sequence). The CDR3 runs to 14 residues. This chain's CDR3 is CASRGTSGLDTQYF. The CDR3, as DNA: TGTGCCAGCAGAGGGACTAGCGGTCTAGATACGCAGTATTTT.

The DNA of the CDR3 is TGTGCCATCAGTGAAGGGAGGAAGGACACTGAAGCTTTCTTT. It yields the protein CAISEGRKDTEAFF. The chain combines TRBV10-3 with TRBJ1-1, with D unclear. The CDR3 extends over 14 amino acids. Germline V lookup: CDR1 ENHRY, CDR2 SYGVKD. Trimming removed 3 bases from V and 3 bases from J, with 11 bases in between.

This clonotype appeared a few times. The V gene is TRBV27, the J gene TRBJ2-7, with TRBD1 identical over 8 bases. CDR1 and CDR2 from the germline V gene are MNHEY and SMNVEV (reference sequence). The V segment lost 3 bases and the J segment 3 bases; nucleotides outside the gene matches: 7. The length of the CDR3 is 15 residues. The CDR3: CASSFGAGGFYEQYV. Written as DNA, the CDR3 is TGTGCCAGCAGTTTTGGGGCAGGGGGCTTCTACGAGCAGTACGTC.

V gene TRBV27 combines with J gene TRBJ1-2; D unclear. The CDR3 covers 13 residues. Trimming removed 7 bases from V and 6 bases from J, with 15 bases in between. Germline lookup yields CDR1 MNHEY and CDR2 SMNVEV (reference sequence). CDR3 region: CASTPAGVDGYTF. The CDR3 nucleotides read TGTGCCAGCACCCCTGCCGGGGTTGATGGCTACACCTTC.

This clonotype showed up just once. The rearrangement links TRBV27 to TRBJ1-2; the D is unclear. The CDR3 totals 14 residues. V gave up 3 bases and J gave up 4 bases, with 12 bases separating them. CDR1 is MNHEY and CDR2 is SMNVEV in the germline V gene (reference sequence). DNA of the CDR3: TGTGCCAGCAGTTTCGGGGTAGAAGGCTATGGCTACACCTTC. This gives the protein CASSFGVEGYGYTF.

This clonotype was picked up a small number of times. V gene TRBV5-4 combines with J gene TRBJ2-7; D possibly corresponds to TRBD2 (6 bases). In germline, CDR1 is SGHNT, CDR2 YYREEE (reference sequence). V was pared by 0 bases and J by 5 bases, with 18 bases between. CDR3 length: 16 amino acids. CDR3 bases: TGTGCCAGCAGCTTGGACTGGGAGGCGTCCACCGACGAGCAGTACTTC. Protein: CASSLDWEASTDEQYF.

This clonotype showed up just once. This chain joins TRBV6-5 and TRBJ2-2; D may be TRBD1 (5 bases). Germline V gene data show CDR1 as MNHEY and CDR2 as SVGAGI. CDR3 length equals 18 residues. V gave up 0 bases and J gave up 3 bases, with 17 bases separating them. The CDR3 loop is CASSYSEFGRAYTGELFF. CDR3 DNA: TGTGCCAGCAGTTACTCGGAGTTCGGCAGGGCTTACACCGGGGAGCTGTTTTTT.

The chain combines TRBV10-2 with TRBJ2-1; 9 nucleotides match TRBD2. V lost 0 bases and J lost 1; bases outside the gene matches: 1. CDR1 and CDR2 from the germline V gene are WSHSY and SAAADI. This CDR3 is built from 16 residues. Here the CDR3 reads CASSESAGGSYNEQFF. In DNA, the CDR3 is TGCGCCAGCAGTGAGTCCGCGGGGGGGTCCTACAATGAGCAGTTCTTC.

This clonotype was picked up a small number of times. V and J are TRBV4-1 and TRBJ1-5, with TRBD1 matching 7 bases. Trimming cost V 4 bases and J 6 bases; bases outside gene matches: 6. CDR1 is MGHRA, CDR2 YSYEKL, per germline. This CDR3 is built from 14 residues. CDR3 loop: CASSPITGAQPQHF. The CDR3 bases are TGCGCCAGCAGCCCAATCACAGGGGCTCAGCCCCAGCATTTT.

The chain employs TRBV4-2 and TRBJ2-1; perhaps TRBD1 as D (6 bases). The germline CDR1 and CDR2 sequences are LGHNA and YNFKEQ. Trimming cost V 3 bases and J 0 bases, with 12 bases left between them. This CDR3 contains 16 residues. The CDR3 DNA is TGTGCCAGCAGCCATCAGGGGTCCGACTCCTACAATGAGCAGTTCTTC. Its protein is CASSHQGSDSYNEQFF.

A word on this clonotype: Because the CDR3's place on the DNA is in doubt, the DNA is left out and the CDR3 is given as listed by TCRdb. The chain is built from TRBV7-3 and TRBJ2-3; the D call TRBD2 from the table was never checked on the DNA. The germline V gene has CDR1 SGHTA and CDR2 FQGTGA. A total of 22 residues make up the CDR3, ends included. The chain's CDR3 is CASSLKGSSSLTDTQYFGPGVF.

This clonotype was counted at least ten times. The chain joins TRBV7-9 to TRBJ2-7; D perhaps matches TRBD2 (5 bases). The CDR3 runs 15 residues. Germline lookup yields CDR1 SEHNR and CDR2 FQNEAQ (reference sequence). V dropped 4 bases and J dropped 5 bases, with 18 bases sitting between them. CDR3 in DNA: TGTGCCAGCAGCTCTAGCCGGGCCCCGCATCACGAGCAGTACTTC. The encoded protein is CASSSSRAPHHEQYF.

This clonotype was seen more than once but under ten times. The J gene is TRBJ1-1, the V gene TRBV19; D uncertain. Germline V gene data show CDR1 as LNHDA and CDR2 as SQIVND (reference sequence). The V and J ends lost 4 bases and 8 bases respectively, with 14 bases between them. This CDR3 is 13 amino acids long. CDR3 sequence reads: CASSTVTFGEAFF. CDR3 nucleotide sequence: TGTGCCAGTAGTACAGTAACTTTTGGAGAAGCTTTCTTT. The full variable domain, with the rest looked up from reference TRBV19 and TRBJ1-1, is DGGITQSPKYLFRKEGQNVTLSCEQNLNHDAMYWYRQDPGQGLRLIYYSQIVNDFQKGDIAEGYSVSREKKESFPLTVTSAQKNPTAFYLCASSTVTFGEAFFGQGTRLTVV.